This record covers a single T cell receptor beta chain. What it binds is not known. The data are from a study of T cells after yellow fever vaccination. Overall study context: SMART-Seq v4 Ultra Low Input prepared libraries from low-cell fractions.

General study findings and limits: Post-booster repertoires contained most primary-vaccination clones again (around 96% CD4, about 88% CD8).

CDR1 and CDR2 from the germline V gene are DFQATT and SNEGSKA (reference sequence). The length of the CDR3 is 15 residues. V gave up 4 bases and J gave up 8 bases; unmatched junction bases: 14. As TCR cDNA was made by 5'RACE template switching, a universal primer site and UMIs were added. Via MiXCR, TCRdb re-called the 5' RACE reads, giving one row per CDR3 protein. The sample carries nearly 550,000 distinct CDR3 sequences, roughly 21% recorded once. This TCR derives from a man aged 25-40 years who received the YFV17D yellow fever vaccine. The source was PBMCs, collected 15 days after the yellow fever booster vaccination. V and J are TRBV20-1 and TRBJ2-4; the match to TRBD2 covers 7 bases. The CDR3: CSATPTSRLRDIQYF. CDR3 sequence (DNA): TGCAGTGCTACCCCGACTAGCAGGCTTCGGGACATTCAGTACTTC.